Listed below are T cell receptor beta chains from one sample, sequenced in a study of Graves' ophthalmopathy and Graves' hyperthyroidism. TCRdb reanalysed the multiplex PCR reads using MiXCR and keeps one entry per CDR3 protein. The sample contains 350,000 to 450,000 distinct CDR3 sequences, about 17% of which appear only once. The sequencing input was peripheral blood. These receptor sequences come from a woman aged 18-35 years with Graves' ophthalmopathy. The CDR3 runs from the conserved cysteine through the conserved F or W. The D gene is left open where the match is weak. Clone size appears in some rows only: once, few, many, or a class for an expanded clone.

size	D	V	J	DNA	CDR3
many	NA	TRBV5-1	TRBJ1-2	TGCGCCAGCAGCTTATACAGTCCAAGTGGTAACTATGGCTACACCTTC	CASSLYSPSGNYGYTF
many	TRBD1	TRBV28	TRBJ1-1	TGTGCCAGCAGTTTACCCCCAGGACAGGGCGGGAACACTGAAGCTTTCTTT	CASSLPPGQGGNTEAFF
many	NA	TRBV11-3	TRBJ1-1	TGTGCCAGCAGCTTAGTCAGGGCAATATCCCCGATCTTGAACACTGAAGCTTTCTTT	CASSLVRAISPILNTEAFF
NA	NA	TRBV20-1	TRBJ2-7	TGCAGTCCCAGGGCTGGCAGGAGCTCCTACGAGCAGTACTTC	CSPRAGRSSYEQYF
many	NA	TRBV28	TRBJ1-6	TGTGCCAGCGGTGAACCGAATTCACCCCTCCACTTT	CASGEPNSPLHF
many	NA	TRBV29-1	TRBJ2-7	TGCAGCGTTGTGGGGGACAAGTCCTACGAGCAGTACTTC	CSVVGDKSYEQYF
few	NA	TRBV4-1	TRBJ1-2	TGCGCCAGCAGCCAACCACTCCAGGGTGTTAACTATGGCTACACCTTC	CASSQPLQGVNYGYTF
many	NA	TRBV4-1	TRBJ1-1	TGCGCCAGCAGCTCCCTAAATACAGCCATGAACACTGAAGCTTTCTTT	CASSSLNTAMNTEAFF
many	NA	TRBV19	TRBJ2-2	TGTGCCAGTAGGGGTATGGCGAACACCGGGGAGCTGTTTTTT	CASRGMANTGELFF
many	NA	TRBV6-5	TRBJ1-6	TGTGCCAGCAGGTCGGCGGGGTTAGGGAATTCACCCCTCCACTTT	CASRSAGLGNSPLHF
many	NA	TRBV28	TRBJ1-2	TGTGCCAGCAGTCCCCCGGGACAACACTATGGCTACACCTTC	CASSPPGQHYGYTF
many	NA	TRBV28	TRBJ2-5	TGTGCCAGCAGTGGAGGGGCCACGGGAGAGACCCAGTACTTC	CASSGGATGETQYF
many	NA	TRBV7-9	TRBJ2-5	NA	CASSLAVAALPETQYF
many	NA	TRBV9	TRBJ1-1	TGTGCCAGCAGCGTAACCAACAGTAACACTGAAGCTTTCTTT	CASSVTNSNTEAFF
many	NA	TRBV12-3/TRBV12-4	TRBJ1-1	TGTGCCAGCAGTTCGGACGGTTACACTGAAGCTTTCTTT	CASSSDGYTEAFF
few	NA	TRBV12-3/TRBV12-4	TRBJ2-7	TGTGCCAGCAGTTTCGAAGGGGTTGGCTCCTACGAGCAGTACTTC	CASSFEGVGSYEQYF
many	NA	TRBV6-1	TRBJ1-1	TGTGCCAGCAGTCCTCGGGGAATGGGGACCGGCACTGAAGCTTTCTTT	CASSPRGMGTGTEAFF
NA	TRBD1	TRBV6-2/TRBV6-3	TRBJ1-2	TGTGCCAGCAGCAACGGGGGACAGCCCTATGGCTACACCTTC	CASSNGGQPYGYTF
many	TRBD1	TRBV28	TRBJ1-2	TGTGCCAGCAGTCGCCGACAGGGGTATGGCTACACCTTC	CASSRRQGYGYTF
many	NA	TRBV28	TRBJ1-2	TGTGCCAGCAGTTTAAGACAGTCTGATGGCTACACCTTC	CASSLRQSDGYTF
few	NA	TRBV6-7	TRBJ2-7	TGTGCCAGCAGTTATCCCCGGGGCCGCACCCCGTACGAGCAGTACTTC	CASSYPRGRTPYEQYF
many	NA	TRBV7-3	TRBJ1-5	TGTGCCAGCAGCTTACTACCGGGACCTAATCAGCCCCAGCATTTT	CASSLLPGPNQPQHF
many	NA	TRBV27	TRBJ2-2	TGTGCCAGCAGCCCGAGTGAGACCTTACGTCGGGGGCTGTTTTTT	CASSPSETLRRGLFF
NA	NA	TRBV7-3	TRBJ2-2	TGTGCCAGCAGCCCAACTAGCTTTAGCACCGGGGAGCTGTTTTTT	CASSPTSFSTGELFF
many	NA	TRBV9	TRBJ2-7	TGTGCCAGCAGCCCAGCAACCGACTACGAGCAGTACTTC	CASSPATDYEQYF
many	NA	TRBV6-5	TRBJ1-1	TGTGCCAGCAGTTACATGGGGAACACTGAAGCTTTCTTT	CASSYMGNTEAFF
many	NA	TRBV11-2	TRBJ2-7	TGTGCCAGCAGCCGCCAGGGGAAGGCCTACGAGCAGTACTTC	CASSRQGKAYEQYF
few	NA	TRBV6-5	TRBJ2-7	TGTGCCAGCAGTTACCCCCTGGGGGGCGACACCTTGGAGCAGTACTTC	CASSYPLGGDTLEQYF
NA	NA	TRBV6-5	TRBJ1-5	TGTGCCAGCAGTTATACGAGTGGCAATCAGCCCCAGCATTTT	CASSYTSGNQPQHF
few	NA	TRBV20-1	TRBJ2-1	TGCAGTGCTCGTCTGGGACACGATTACAATGAGCAGTTCTTC	CSARLGHDYNEQFF
NA	TRBD1	TRBV29-1	TRBJ1-2	TGCAGCGATCAGACAGGGGGCTATGGCTACACCTTC	CSDQTGGYGYTF
many	TRBD1	TRBV6-2/TRBV6-3	TRBJ2-2	TGTGCCAGCGGACAGGGGGCCGGGGAGCTGTTTTTT	CASGQGAGELFF
many	NA	TRBV12-3/TRBV12-4	TRBJ1-5	TGTGCCAGCAGTTTGGAGGTTAGCAATCAGCCCCAGCATTTT	CASSLEVSNQPQHF
NA	TRBD1	TRBV6-2/TRBV6-3	TRBJ2-5	TGTGCCAGCAGTTACTGGGACAGGGCCGAGCAAGAGACCCAGTACTTC	CASSYWDRAEQETQYF
NA	NA	TRBV5-1	TRBJ2-5	TGCGCCAGCAGCCAGGGACGGTCCCAAGAGACCCAGTATTTC	CASSQGRSQETQYF
many	TRBD1	TRBV24-1	TRBJ2-2	TGCGCCACCAGTGGAAGGTGGGGGACAGGGAAGGCCGGGGAGCTGTTTTTT	CATSGRWGTGKAGELFF
many	TRBD1	TRBV28	TRBJ1-6	TGTGCCAGCAGTTTTGCTACAGGGGGTTCACCCCTCCACTTT	CASSFATGGSPLHF
many	NA	TRBV19	TRBJ1-2	TGTGCCAGTAGCTTGACAGACGGTGCGGTGATCATCTATGGCTACACCTTC	CASSLTDGAVIIYGYTF
many	TRBD2	TRBV20-1	TRBJ2-6	TGCAGTGCCGTTAGCGGGCGGGGAGCCAACGTCCTGACTTTC	CSAVSGRGANVLTF
many	NA	TRBV27	TRBJ1-6	TGTGCCAGCGCGCTAACCGGGACACGGGATTCACCCCTCCACTTT	CASALTGTRDSPLHF
many	TRBD1	TRBV28	TRBJ1-1	TGTGCCAGCAGTTTGACAGGGGCTTCGAACACTGAAGCTTTCTTT	CASSLTGASNTEAFF
NA	NA	TRBV7-2	TRBJ1-1	TGTGCTAGCAGCTTAACTTACGGTGTCGGCACTGAAGCTTTCTTT	CASSLTYGVGTEAFF
NA	NA	TRBV30	TRBJ2-7	TGTGCCTGGAGTGTAAGGTCTGCCGGCGAGCAGTACTTC	CAWSVRSAGEQYF
many	NA	TRBV11-1	TRBJ2-2	TGTGCCAGCAGCTTCAAGGGCCCCGGGGAGCTGTTTTTT	CASSFKGPGELFF
many	NA	TRBV25-1	TRBJ2-7	TGTGCCAGCAGTGACGACCTGGGCTACGAGCAGTACTTC	CASSDDLGYEQYF
many	NA	TRBV7-8	TRBJ1-5	TGTGCCAGCAGCTTAGAGGGGCCCCAGCATTTT	CASSLEGPQHF
NA	NA	TRBV7-8	TRBJ2-7	TGTGCCAGCAGCTCGCACGGGGGAGCCATATACGAGCAGTACTTC	CASSSHGGAIYEQYF
many	NA	TRBV6-1	TRBJ1-1	TGTGCCAGCAGTGCCTCCCAGGGGAACACTGAAGCTTTCTTT	CASSASQGNTEAFF
NA	NA	TRBV6-1	TRBJ2-2	TGTGCCAGCAGTGCCGATGAAGGAATCGCGAACACCGGGGAGCTGTTTTTT	CASSADEGIANTGELFF
NA	TRBD2	TRBV7-9	TRBJ2-7	TGTGCCAGCAGCTCCTTAGCGGGGCACTACGAGCAGTACTTC	CASSSLAGHYEQYF
many	NA	TRBV12-3/TRBV12-4	TRBJ2-7	TGTGCCAGCAGTCCTCCCGGGGAATCCTACGAGCAGTACTTC	CASSPPGESYEQYF
many	NA	TRBV3-1	TRBJ1-1	TGTGCCAGCAGCCAAGTTACCAGGGCAGGCACTGAAGCTTTCTTT	CASSQVTRAGTEAFF
many	NA	TRBV6-1	TRBJ1-5	TGTGCCAGCAGATGGGGGCTCAATCAGCCCCAGCATTTT	CASRWGLNQPQHF
many	NA	TRBV28	TRBJ1-2	TGTGCCAGCCGGGGGAGCCAGGGGCATGGCTACACCTTC	CASRGSQGHGYTF
many	NA	TRBV19	TRBJ1-2	TGTGCCAGTAGTCTCGGGACGGCGAGCTATGGCTACACCTTC	CASSLGTASYGYTF
many	NA	TRBV27	TRBJ2-4	TGTGCCAGCAGACTCCGGGGACATGGGGCCAAAAACATTCAGTACTTC	CASRLRGHGAKNIQYF
few	NA	TRBV29-1	TRBJ1-1	TGCAGCGTTAACCAAAATCGCGCGATGAACACTGAAGCTTTCTTT	CSVNQNRAMNTEAFF
NA	NA	TRBV11-1	TRBJ2-3	TGTGCCAGCAGCCACACCCAGGGGCTCACAGATACGCAGTATTTT	CASSHTQGLTDTQYF